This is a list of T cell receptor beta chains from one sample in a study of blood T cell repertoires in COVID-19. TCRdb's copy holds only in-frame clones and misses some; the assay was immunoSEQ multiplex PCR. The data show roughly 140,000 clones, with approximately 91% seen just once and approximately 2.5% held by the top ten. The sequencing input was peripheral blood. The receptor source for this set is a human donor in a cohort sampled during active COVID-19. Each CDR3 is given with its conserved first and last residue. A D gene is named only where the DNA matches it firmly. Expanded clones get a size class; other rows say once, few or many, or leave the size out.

CDR3: CASSFRQGSYNEQFF
DNA: TGTGCCAGCAGCTTTCGACAGGGGTCCTACAATGAGCAGTTCTTC
J: TRBJ2-1
D: TRBD1
V: TRBV7-9
size: .

CDR3: CASSPISTDTQYF
DNA: TGTGCCAGCAGCCCCATTAGCACAGATACGCAGTATTTT
J: TRBJ2-3
D: .
V: TRBV11-2
size: once

CDR3: CASSLTRLGRQETQYF
DNA: TGTGCCAGCAGCCTGACACGCCTGGGCCGCCAAGAGACCCAGTACTTC
J: TRBJ2-5
D: .
V: TRBV7-8
size: once

CDR3: CAISESTGSYEQYF
DNA: TGTGCCATCAGTGAGTCGACAGGGTCCTACGAGCAGTACTTC
J: TRBJ2-7
D: TRBD1
V: TRBV10-3
size: .

CDR3: CASSLGWRQARYEQYF
DNA: TGTGCCAGCAGCTTAGGCTGGCGACAGGCTCGATACGAGCAGTACTTC
J: TRBJ2-7
D: .
V: TRBV7-2
size: .

CDR3: CASSLLQTGAVTGELFF
DNA: TGCGCCAGCAGCTTACTCCAAACAGGGGCGGTTACCGGGGAGCTGTTTTTT
J: TRBJ2-2
D: TRBD1
V: TRBV5-1
size: .

CDR3: CASSQIQGAQRSGNTIYF
DNA: TGTGCCAGCAGCCAAATACAGGGGGCGCAGCGCTCTGGAAACACCATATATTTT
J: TRBJ1-3
D: TRBD1
V: TRBV7-9
size: .

CDR3: CASSLDRDHEQYF
DNA: TGCGCCAGCAGCCTCGACAGGGACCACGAGCAGTACTTC
J: TRBJ2-7
D: TRBD1
V: TRBV4-3
size: .

CDR3: CASSVDRGDNSPLHF
DNA: TGTGCCAGCAGTGTTGACAGGGGTGATAATTCACCCCTCCACTTT
J: TRBJ1-6
D: TRBD1
V: TRBV6-4
size: once

CDR3: CASNPGAGEAVWYGYTF
DNA: TGTGCCAGCAACCCCGGGGCAGGGGAAGCCGTTTGGTATGGCTACACCTTC
J: TRBJ1-2
D: .
V: TRBV28
size: .

CDR3: CASAPGDASSYNSPLHF
DNA: TGTGCCAGCGCTCCCGGTGATGCGAGCTCCTATAATTCACCCCTCCACTTT
J: TRBJ1-6
D: .
V: TRBV28
size: .

CDR3: CASSPRTSVDEQFF
DNA: TGTGCCAGCAGCCCACGGACTAGCGTGGATGAGCAGTTCTTC
J: TRBJ2-1
D: TRBD2
V: TRBV7-3
size: .

CDR3: CASSVGGWASVDTQYF
DNA: TGTGCCAGCAGCGTAGGTGGGTGGGCTAGCGTTGATACGCAGTATTTT
J: TRBJ2-3
D: .
V: TRBV9
size: .

CDR3: CASSGNRAGGNSPLHF
DNA: TGTGCCAGCAGTGGGAACAGGGCCGGCGGGAATTCACCCCTCCACTTT
J: TRBJ1-6
D: .
V: TRBV2
size: .

CDR3: CASSEIRANTGELFF
DNA: TGTGCCAGCAGTGAAATACGAGCGAACACCGGGGAGCTGTTTTTT
J: TRBJ2-2
D: .
V: TRBV2
size: .

CDR3: CASSLLPETYNEQFF
DNA: TGTGCCAGCAGCTTATTACCGGAGACCTACAATGAGCAGTTCTTC
J: TRBJ2-1
D: .
V: TRBV13
size: .

CDR3: CASSQEASGGSDTQYF
DNA: TGCGCCAGCAGCCAAGAGGCTAGCGGGGGCTCAGATACGCAGTATTTT
J: TRBJ2-3
D: TRBD2
V: TRBV4-3
size: .

CDR3: CASSEAPGQGGETQYF
DNA: TGCGCCAGCAGTGAGGCGCCGGGACAGGGTGGAGAGACCCAGTACTTC
J: TRBJ2-5
D: TRBD1
V: TRBV10-2
size: .

CDR3: CASSSGVEPTIYF
DNA: TGTGCCAGCAGTTCCGGAGTGGAACCGACCATATATTTT
J: TRBJ1-3
D: .
V: TRBV6-6
size: .

CDR3: CASSESYQGAKAYNEKLFF
DNA: TGCGCCAGCAGTGAGTCGTACCAGGGGGCTAAAGCTTATAATGAAAAACTGTTTTTT
J: TRBJ1-4
D: TRBD1
V: TRBV10-1
size: .

CDR3: CASSSPGQGFVNTEAFF
DNA: TGTGCCAGCAGCTCCCCGGGACAGGGATTCGTGAACACTGAAGCTTTCTTT
J: TRBJ1-1
D: TRBD1
V: TRBV7-2
size: .

CDR3: CASSLGVSRGKPQHF
DNA: TGTGCCAGCAGCTTAGGGGTTTCCAGGGGAAAGCCCCAGCATTTT
J: TRBJ1-5
D: .
V: TRBV7-2
size: .

CDR3: CASISNLYNEQFF
DNA: TGTGCCAGCATTAGTAACCTGTACAATGAGCAGTTCTTC
J: TRBJ2-1
D: .
V: TRBV28
size: .

CDR3: CASGQGVGTQYF
DNA: TGTGCCAGCGGGCAGGGGGTTGGTACGCAGTATTTT
J: TRBJ2-3
D: TRBD1
V: TRBV7-3
size: .

CDR3: CASSILAGGYTDTQYF
DNA: TGTGCCAGCAGCATACTAGCGGGAGGGTACACAGATACGCAGTATTTT
J: TRBJ2-3
D: TRBD2
V: TRBV9
size: .

CDR3: CASNHRDKGAGETQYF
DNA: TGTGCCAGCAACCACCGGGACAAGGGGGCCGGGGAGACCCAGTACTTC
J: TRBJ2-5
D: TRBD1
V: TRBV6-6
size: .

CDR3: CASSEGRGTLSYEQYF
DNA: TGTGCCAGCAGTGAAGGCCGGGGGACCCTCTCCTACGAGCAGTACTTC
J: TRBJ2-7
D: .
V: TRBV2
size: .

CDR3: CASSPWDRAGNTIYF
DNA: TGTGCCAGTAGCCCCTGGGACAGGGCTGGAAACACCATATATTTT
J: TRBJ1-3
D: TRBD1
V: TRBV19
size: .

CDR3: CASGHPGNTIYF
DNA: TGTGCCAGCGGACACCCTGGAAACACCATATATTTT
J: TRBJ1-3
D: .
V: TRBV19
size: .

CDR3: CSVNPGAEGTQYF
DNA: TGCAGCGTTAACCCAGGGGCTGAAGGGACCCAGTACTTC
J: TRBJ2-5
D: .
V: TRBV29-1
size: once

CDR3: CASSLMAGTTDTQYF
DNA: TGTGCCAGCAGCTTGATGGCGGGAACCACAGATACGCAGTATTTT
J: TRBJ2-3
D: .
V: TRBV7-2
size: .

CDR3: CASSLPGLAGVDTQYF
DNA: TGTGCCAGCAGCCTTCCCGGACTAGCGGGGGTAGATACGCAGTATTTT
J: TRBJ2-3
D: TRBD2
V: TRBV14
size: .

CDR3: CSASKGQGEKLFF
DNA: TGCAGTGCTAGTAAGGGACAGGGTGAAAAACTGTTTTTT
J: TRBJ1-4
D: TRBD1
V: TRBV20-1
size: .

CDR3: CASSQGAPGGEKLFF
DNA: TGTGCCAGCAGCCAAGGGGCCCCCGGGGGTGAAAAACTGTTTTTT
J: TRBJ1-4
D: .
V: TRBV3-1/TRBV3-2
size: .

CDR3: CASSSLVNEQFF
DNA: TGTGCCAGCAGCTCACTAGTAAATGAGCAGTTCTTC
J: TRBJ2-1
D: .
V: TRBV28
size: .

CDR3: CASEDRGISYEQYF
DNA: TGTGCCAGCGAGGACAGGGGAATATCCTACGAGCAGTACTTC
J: TRBJ2-7
D: TRBD1
V: TRBV2
size: .

CDR3: CASSPGQGGTDTQYF
DNA: TGTGCCAGCAGCCCAGGACAGGGTGGCACAGATACGCAGTATTTT
J: TRBJ2-3
D: TRBD1
V: TRBV11-1
size: .

CDR3: CASSIDLGQGSQPQHF
DNA: TGTGCCAGTAGTATTGACCTGGGACAGGGTAGTCAGCCCCAGCATTTT
J: TRBJ1-5
D: TRBD1
V: TRBV19
size: .

CDR3: CASSQDGPEYNEQFF
DNA: TGTGCCAGCAGCCAAGATGGCCCGGAGTACAATGAGCAGTTCTTC
J: TRBJ2-1
D: .
V: TRBV3-1/TRBV3-2
size: once

CDR3: CASSQVYRQATYEQYF
DNA: TGTGCCAGCAGCCAAGTCTACAGACAGGCCACCTACGAGCAGTACTTC
J: TRBJ2-7
D: .
V: TRBV4-2
size: few

CDR3: CASSLSSLAGERQETQYF
DNA: TGTGCCAGCAGCTTAAGTAGCCTAGCGGGAGAGAGGCAAGAGACCCAGTACTTC
J: TRBJ2-5
D: TRBD2
V: TRBV7-2
size: .

CDR3: CASSYSIGSIDTQYF
DNA: TGTGCCAGCAGTTACTCGATCGGGAGTATAGATACGCAGTATTTT
J: TRBJ2-3
D: .
V: TRBV6-2/TRBV6-3
size: .

CDR3: CASSLALQGTDTQYF
DNA: TGCGCCAGCAGCTTGGCCTTACAGGGCACAGATACGCAGTATTTT
J: TRBJ2-3
D: .
V: TRBV5-1
size: .

CDR3: CASRPRQGLSGANVLTF
DNA: TGTGCCAGTAGACCAAGACAGGGACTCTCTGGGGCCAACGTCCTGACTTTC
J: TRBJ2-6
D: .
V: TRBV19
size: .

CDR3: CASSLGRSEAFF
DNA: TGTGCCAGTAGCCTAGGTAGGTCTGAAGCTTTCTTT
J: TRBJ1-1
D: .
V: TRBV19
size: .

CDR3: CASRTGNQPQHF
DNA: TGTGCCAGCAGGACAGGGAATCAGCCCCAGCATTTT
J: TRBJ1-5
D: TRBD1
V: TRBV28
size: .

CDR3: CASSEIKRGGIENEQFF
DNA: TGTGCCAGCAGTGAAATTAAGCGGGGGGGCATAGAGAATGAGCAGTTCTTC
J: TRBJ2-1
D: TRBD2
V: TRBV28
size: once

CDR3: CASSQPTGGFWSGELFF
DNA: TGTGCCAGCAGCCAACCCACAGGGGGCTTTTGGTCCGGGGAGCTGTTTTTT
J: TRBJ2-2
D: TRBD1
V: TRBV3-1/TRBV3-2
size: .

CDR3: CASSLALGRGSYEQYF
DNA: TGCGCCAGCAGCTTGGCCCTCGGCAGGGGTTCCTACGAGCAGTACTTC
J: TRBJ2-7
D: .
V: TRBV5-1
size: once

CDR3: CASSLSGGWEQETQYF
DNA: TGTGCCAGCAGCTTATCGGGGGGCTGGGAACAAGAGACCCAGTACTTC
J: TRBJ2-5
D: .
V: TRBV7-9
size: .

CDR3: CASSARGNGDNSPLHF
DNA: TGTGCCAGCTCAGCCCGCGGGAACGGTGATAATTCACCCCTCCACTTT
J: TRBJ1-6
D: .
V: TRBV18
size: .

CDR3: CASSLTPGVGELFF
DNA: TGTGCCAGCAGCTTAACCCCGGGAGTCGGGGAGCTGTTTTTT
J: TRBJ2-2
D: .
V: TRBV7-3
size: .

CDR3: CASSPVRSGGTEAFF
DNA: TGTGCCAGCTCACCAGTGCGATCCGGGGGGACTGAAGCTTTCTTT
J: TRBJ1-1
D: .
V: TRBV18
size: .